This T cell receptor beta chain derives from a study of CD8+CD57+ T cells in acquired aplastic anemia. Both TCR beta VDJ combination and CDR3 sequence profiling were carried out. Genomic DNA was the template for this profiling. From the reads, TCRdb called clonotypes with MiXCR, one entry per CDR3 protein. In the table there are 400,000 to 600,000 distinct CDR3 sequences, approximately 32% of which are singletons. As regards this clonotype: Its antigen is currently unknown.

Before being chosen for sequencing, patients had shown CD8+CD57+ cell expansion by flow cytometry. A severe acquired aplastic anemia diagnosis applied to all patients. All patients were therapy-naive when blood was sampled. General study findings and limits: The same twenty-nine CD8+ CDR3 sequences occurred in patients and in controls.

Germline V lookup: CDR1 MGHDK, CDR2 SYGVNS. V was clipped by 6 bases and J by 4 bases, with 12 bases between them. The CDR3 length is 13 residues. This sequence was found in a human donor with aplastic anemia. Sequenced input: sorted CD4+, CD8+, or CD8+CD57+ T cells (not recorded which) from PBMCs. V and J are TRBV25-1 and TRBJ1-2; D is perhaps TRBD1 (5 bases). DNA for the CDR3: TGTGCCAGCAGCCCAGGGATCGCCTATGGCTACACCTTC. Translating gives CASSPGIAYGYTF.